This T cell receptor (beta chain) was profiled in a study of T cells in Graves' hyperthyroidism and ophthalmopathy. Study-wide points: Most clonotypes expanded in the thyroid (above 0.001) were also present in blood.

This clonotype was seen a few times. Its antigen is as yet unknown. CDR3 size: 13 residues. Per the germline V gene, CDR1 is SGHDT and CDR2 is YYEEEE. Between the trimmed V and J ends, which lost 4 bases and 0 bases, there was a span of 8 bases. In making diagnoses, clinical symptoms, serum thyroxine and TRAb, thyroid ultrasound and orbital computed tomography were all used. Out of around 10 ml of fresh peripheral blood came the PBMCs. Using RNA transcripts as the source, TCR beta CDR3 regions were amplified. First-round RT-PCR with HTBI primers amplified the TCR CDR3 region. TCRdb redid the calling of the multiplex PCR reads with MiXCR, one entry per CDR3 protein. In the table there are about 610,000 distinct CDR3 sequences, about 15% of which are singletons.

The sequencing input was blood. The genes are TRBV5-6 and TRBJ2-7; D ambiguous. The sequence came from a woman in her thirties or forties with Graves' ophthalmopathy. The CDR3 DNA reads TGTGCCAGCAGCCGACCCAACTCCTACGAGCAGTACTTC. Its translation is CASSRPNSYEQYF.